The entry below describes one T cell receptor beta chain. This entry is derived from a study of shared T cell receptors in the human thymus. TCRdb keeps only in-frame clones here, not all; method: immunoSEQ multiplex PCR. In the table there are hundreds of thousands of clones, over 75% of which are singletons. V lost 4 bases, J lost 5 bases, and 6 bases stayed unmatched. Per the germline V gene, CDR1 is SGHAT and CDR2 is FQNNGV. This CDR3 is built from 15 residues. This sample was shared with a second study, whose subject was human thymus T cells. That publication notes: Obtained as resections during corrective heart surgery, the thymus tissue was then studied. Related work showed strongly overlapping thymic repertoires across unrelated individuals.

The clonotype originates from a boy under three years old with a congenital heart defect. V and J are TRBV11-2 and TRBJ2-7; 12 positions match TRBD2. The source material was thymocytes. The CDR3 loop is CASSYRLAGAHEQYF. Here the CDR3 DNA reads TGTGCCAGCAGCTATAGACTAGCGGGAGCCCACGAGCAGTACTTC. Variable domain in full (rest from reference TRBV11-2 and TRBJ2-7): EAGVAQSPRYKIIEKRQSVAFWCNPISGHATLYWYQQILGQGPKLLIQFQNNGVVDDSQLPKDRFSAERLKGVDSTLKIQPAKLEDSAVYLCASSYRLAGAHEQYFGPGTRLTVT.